This is a list of T cell receptor beta chains from one sample in a study of CD8 T cells in ankylosing spondylitis. TCRdb re-called the 5' RACE reads with MiXCR, one entry per CDR3 protein. Of a few hundred thousand distinct CDR3 sequences in the sample, about a fifth were seen once. The sample taken for sequencing was blood, either unsorted or a sorted T cell fraction (not recorded which). The receptor set was obtained from a male donor with ankylosing spondylitis. CDR3s include the opening cysteine and the closing phenylalanine or tryptophan. The order of the fields is clone size, V gene, J gene, D gene, CDR3 protein, CDR3 DNA. A D gene is named only where the DNA matches it firmly. Size tells how often a clone was seen (once, few, many) or the class of an expanded clone, and some rows leave it out.

.	TRBV2	TRBJ2-3	TRBD2	CASRGLATDTQYF	TGTGCCAGCAGGGGACTAGCGACAGATACGCAGTATTTT
few	TRBV4-1	TRBJ1-5	.	CASSQGLDGLQPQHF	TGCGCCAGCAGCCAAGGTCTGGACGGTTTGCAGCCCCAGCATTTT
.	TRBV2	TRBJ2-2	.	CASSEVGGPANTGELFF	TGTGCCAGCAGTGAGGTCGGGGGACCGGCGAACACCGGGGAGCTGTTTTTT
many	TRBV20-1	TRBJ2-1	.	CSARDLYSYQGNEQFF	TGCAGTGCTAGAGATCTCTACTCCTACCAGGGCAATGAGCAGTTCTTC
few	TRBV27	TRBJ2-5	.	CASKGTNVIETQYF	TGTGCCAGCAAGGGCACCAACGTGATAGAGACCCAGTACTTC
few	TRBV6-4	TRBJ1-1	.	CASSRRSLMNTEAFF	TGTGCCAGCAGCAGGCGATCCCTGATGAACACTGAAGCTTTCTTT
.	TRBV29-1	TRBJ2-1	.	CSAQEFSNEQFF	TGCAGCGCTCAGGAGTTCAGCAATGAGCAGTTCTTC
few	TRBV4-3	TRBJ2-1	.	CASSQDWDRSEQFF	TGCGCCAGCAGCCAAGATTGGGACCGCAGCGAGCAGTTCTTC
.	TRBV28	TRBJ1-2	.	CASSWSRLVGGYTF	TGTGCCAGCAGTTGGTCTCGGCTGGTGGGTGGCTACACCTTC
.	TRBV12-3/TRBV12-4	TRBJ1-1	.	CASRSRDPASEAFF	TGTGCCAGCAGATCCCGGGACCCAGCGTCTGAAGCTTTCTTT
few	TRBV2	TRBJ2-2	TRBD2	CASRPHWGGTNTGELFF	TGTGCCAGCAGACCCCACTGGGGGGGTACGAACACCGGGGAGCTGTTTTTT
few	TRBV7-2	TRBJ2-5	TRBD2	CASNRLAGVGETQYF	TGTGCCAGCAACAGACTAGCGGGAGTCGGAGAGACCCAGTACTTC
few	TRBV29-1	TRBJ2-1	TRBD2	CSVDGLADDQFF	TGCAGCGTTGATGGTCTAGCGGACGACCAGTTCTTC
many	TRBV10-2	TRBJ2-1	TRBD2	CATELAGGFVGNEQFF	TGCGCCACCGAACTAGCGGGAGGCTTCGTTGGCAATGAGCAGTTCTTC
few	TRBV2	TRBJ2-5	.	CASSSLAQETQYF	TGTGCCAGCAGTTCCCTAGCGCAAGAGACCCAGTACTTC
.	TRBV3-1	TRBJ2-5	.	CASSQPRGQFQETQYF	TGTGCCAGCAGCCAACCAAGAGGACAGTTCCAAGAGACCCAGTACTTC
.	TRBV20-1	TRBJ1-1	.	CSARDVRSNTEAFF	TGCAGTGCTAGAGATGTGCGGTCGAACACTGAAGCTTTCTTT
many	TRBV12-3/TRBV12-4	TRBJ2-7	.	CASSLIAGVSYEQYF	TGTGCCAGCAGTTTAATAGCAGGGGTCTCCTACGAGCAGTACTTC
.	TRBV5-1	TRBJ2-1	.	CASSLAGGSSSYNEQFF	TGCGCCAGCAGCCTAGCAGGCGGCTCTAGCTCCTACAATGAGCAGTTCTTC
few	TRBV28	TRBJ2-3	.	CASSKGQITDTQYF	TGTGCCAGCAGTAAAGGACAGATCACAGATACGCAGTATTTT
few	TRBV20-1	TRBJ2-1	TRBD2	CSAREGLAGYNEQFF	TGCAGTGCTAGAGAAGGACTAGCGGGCTACAATGAGCAGTTCTTC
.	TRBV9	TRBJ2-5	TRBD1	CASSATGGPQETQYF	TGTGCCAGCAGCGCAACAGGGGGGCCCCAAGAGACCCAGTACTTC
.	TRBV27	TRBJ2-3	TRBD2	CASSLREGQVRDTQYF	TGTGCCAGCAGTTTAAGGGAGGGCCAGGTCCGAGATACGCAGTATTTT
.	TRBV20-1	TRBJ2-7	TRBD2	CSARAADLAVYEQYF	TGCAGTGCTAGAGCCGCAGACCTAGCGGTATACGAGCAGTACTTC
many	TRBV29-1	TRBJ2-1	.	CSVDTLDEQFF	TGCAGCGTTGATACCTTGGATGAGCAGTTCTTC
.	TRBV29-1	TRBJ2-1	TRBD1	CSIGLTGGREEQFF	TGCAGCATTGGGCTGACAGGGGGCAGGGAAGAGCAGTTCTTC
few	TRBV7-2	TRBJ1-2	TRBD1	CASSYRDSSMAMGF	TGTGCCAGTTCTTACCGGGACAGTAGTATGGCTATGGGCTTC
.	TRBV4-2	TRBJ2-7	TRBD1	CASSQDLETGTVSYEQYF	TGTGCCAGCAGCCAAGATCTCGAAACCGGGACAGTCTCCTACGAGCAGTACTTC
.	TRBV29-1	TRBJ2-3	.	CSVEESDSSPDTQYF	TGCAGCGTTGAAGAAAGCGACAGTAGCCCAGATACGCAGTATTTT
few	TRBV28	TRBJ2-3	TRBD1	CASSHPRDRGSVTDTQYF	TGTGCCAGCAGTCACCCCAGGGACAGGGGGTCCGTCACAGATACGCAGTATTTT
few	TRBV20-1	TRBJ2-1	TRBD2	CSARDWREFYNEQFF	TGCAGTGCTAGAGATTGGCGGGAGTTTTACAATGAGCAGTTCTTC
.	TRBV4-3	TRBJ2-1	TRBD1	CASSHPGGFRINEQFF	TGCGCCAGCAGCCACCCAGGGGGCTTCCGCATCAATGAGCAGTTCTTC